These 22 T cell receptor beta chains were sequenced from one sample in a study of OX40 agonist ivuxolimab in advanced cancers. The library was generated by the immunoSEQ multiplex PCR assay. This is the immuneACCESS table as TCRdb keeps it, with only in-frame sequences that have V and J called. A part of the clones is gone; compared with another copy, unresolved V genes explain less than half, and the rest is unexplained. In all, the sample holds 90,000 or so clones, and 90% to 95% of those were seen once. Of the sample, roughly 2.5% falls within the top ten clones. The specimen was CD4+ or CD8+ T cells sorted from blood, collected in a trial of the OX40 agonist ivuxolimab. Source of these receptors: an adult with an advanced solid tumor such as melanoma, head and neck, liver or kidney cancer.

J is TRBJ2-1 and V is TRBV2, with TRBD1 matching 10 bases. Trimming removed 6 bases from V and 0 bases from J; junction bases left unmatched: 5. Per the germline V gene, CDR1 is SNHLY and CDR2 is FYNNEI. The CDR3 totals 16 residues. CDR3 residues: CASSGQGGYSYNEQFF. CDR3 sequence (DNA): TGTGCCAGCAGCGGACAGGGGGGATACTCCTACAATGAGCAGTTCTTC. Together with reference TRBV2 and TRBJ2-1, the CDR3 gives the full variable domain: EPEVTQTPSHQVTQMGQEVILRCVPISNHLYFYWYRQILGQKVEFLVSFYNNEISEKSEIFDDQFSVERPDGSNFTLKIRSTKLEDSAMYFCASSGQGGYSYNEQFFGPGTRLTVL.

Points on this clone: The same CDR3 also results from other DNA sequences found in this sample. The CDR3, as DNA: TGTGCCAGCTCACCAGGACTAGCGGGAGTCTACAATGAGCAGTTCTTC. Protein product: CASSPGLAGVYNEQFF. The chain has TRBV18 and TRBJ2-1, with 13 positions matching TRBD2. The CDR3 totals 16 residues. Germline V gene sequence: CDR1 KGHSH, CDR2 LQKENI. The J segment lost 3 bases and the V segment lost 2 bases, leaving 1 base of the junction unmatched.

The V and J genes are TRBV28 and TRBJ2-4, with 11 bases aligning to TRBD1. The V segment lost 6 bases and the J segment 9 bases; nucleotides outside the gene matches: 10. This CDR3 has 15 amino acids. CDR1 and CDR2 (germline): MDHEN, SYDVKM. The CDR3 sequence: CASRGTGGTRTIQYF. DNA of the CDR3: TGTGCCAGCAGGGGGACAGGGGGTACCCGAACCATTCAGTACTTC.

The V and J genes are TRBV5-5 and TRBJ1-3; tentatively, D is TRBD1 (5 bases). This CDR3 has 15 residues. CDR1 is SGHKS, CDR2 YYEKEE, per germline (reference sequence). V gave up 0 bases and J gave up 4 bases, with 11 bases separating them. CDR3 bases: TGTGCCAGCAGCTTGGTCTCTGGGACGGGAAACACCATATATTTT. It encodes CASSLVSGTGNTIYF. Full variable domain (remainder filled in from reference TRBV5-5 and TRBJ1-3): DAGVTQSPTHLIKTRGQQVTLRCSPISGHKSVSWYQQVLGQGPQFIFQYYEKEERGRGNFPDRFSARQFPNYSSELNVNALLLGDSALYLCASSLVSGTGNTIYFGEGSWLTVV.

The CDR3 sequence is CASSLGGQGSEQFF. The CDR3 DNA sequence: TGTGCCAGCAGTCTTGGGGGACAGGGGAGCGAGCAGTTCTTC. The gene calls are TRBV2 and TRBJ2-1, with 10 bases matching TRBD1. Germline V gene data show CDR1 as SNHLY and CDR2 as FYNNEI. The CDR3 contains 14 residues. Trimming cost V 5 bases and J 10 bases; bases outside gene matches: 8.

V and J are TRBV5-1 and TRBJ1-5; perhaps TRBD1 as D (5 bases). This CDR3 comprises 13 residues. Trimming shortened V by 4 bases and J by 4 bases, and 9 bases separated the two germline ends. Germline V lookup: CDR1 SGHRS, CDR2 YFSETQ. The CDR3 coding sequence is TGCGCCAGCAGCCCAGACAGAAATCAGCCCCAGCATTTT. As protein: CASSPDRNQPQHF.

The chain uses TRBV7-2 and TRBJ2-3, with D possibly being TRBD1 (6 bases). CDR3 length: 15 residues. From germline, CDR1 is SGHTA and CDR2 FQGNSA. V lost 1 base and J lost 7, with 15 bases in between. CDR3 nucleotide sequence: TGTGCCAGCAGCTTAGGTTGGCAGGGGTACAATACGCAGTATTTT. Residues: CASSLGWQGYNTQYF.

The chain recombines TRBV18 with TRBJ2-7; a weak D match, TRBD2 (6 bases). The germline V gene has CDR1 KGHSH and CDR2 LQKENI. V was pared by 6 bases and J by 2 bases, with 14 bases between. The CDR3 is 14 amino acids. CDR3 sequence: CASSAGTSTYEQYF. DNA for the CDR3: TGTGCCAGCTCCGCCGGGACTTCAACCTACGAGCAGTACTTC.

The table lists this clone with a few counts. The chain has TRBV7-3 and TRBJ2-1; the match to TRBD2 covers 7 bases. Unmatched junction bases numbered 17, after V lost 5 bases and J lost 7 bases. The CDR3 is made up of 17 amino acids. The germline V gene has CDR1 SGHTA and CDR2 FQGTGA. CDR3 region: CASSPDRGGRSSNEQFF. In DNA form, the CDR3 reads TGTGCCAGCAGCCCCGACCGAGGCGGGAGAAGTAGTAATGAGCAGTTCTTC.

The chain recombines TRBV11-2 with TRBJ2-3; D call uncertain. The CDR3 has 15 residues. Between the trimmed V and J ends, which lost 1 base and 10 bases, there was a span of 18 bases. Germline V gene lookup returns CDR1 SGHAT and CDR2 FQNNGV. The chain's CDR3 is CASSLASNVPQAQYF. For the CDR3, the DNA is TGTGCCAGCAGCTTAGCGTCGAACGTTCCCCAGGCGCAGTATTTT.

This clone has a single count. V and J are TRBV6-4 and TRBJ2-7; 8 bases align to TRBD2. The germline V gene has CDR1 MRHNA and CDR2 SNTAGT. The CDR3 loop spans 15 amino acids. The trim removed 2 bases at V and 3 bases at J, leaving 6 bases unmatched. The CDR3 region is CASSDRNGRVYEQYF. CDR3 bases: TGTGCCAGCAGTGACCGTAACGGGAGGGTCTACGAGCAGTACTTC.

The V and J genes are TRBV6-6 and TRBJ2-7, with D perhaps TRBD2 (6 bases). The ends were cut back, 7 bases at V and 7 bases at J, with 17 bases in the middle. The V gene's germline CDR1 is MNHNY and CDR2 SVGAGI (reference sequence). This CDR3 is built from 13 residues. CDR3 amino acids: CASKNRNAGEQYF. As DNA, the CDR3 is TGTGCCAGCAAGAATAGAAATGCGGGGGAGCAGTACTTC.

The CDR3 sequence is CASGRAGGLQETQYF. The CDR3 nucleotides are TGCGCCAGCGGGCGGGCGGGAGGTCTCCAAGAGACCCAGTACTTC. This chain uses TRBV5-1 with TRBJ2-5, with 8 bases lining up with TRBD2. The CDR3 runs to 15 residues. With V trimmed by 7 bases and J by 1 base, 9 bases remained unmatched. Germline-derived CDR1 and CDR2 are SGHRS and YFSETQ.

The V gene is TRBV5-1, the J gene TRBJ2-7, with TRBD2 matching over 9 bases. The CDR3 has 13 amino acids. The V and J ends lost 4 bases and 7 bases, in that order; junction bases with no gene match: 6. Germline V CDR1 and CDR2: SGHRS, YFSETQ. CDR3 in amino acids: CASSPGLAQEQYF. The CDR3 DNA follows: TGCGCCAGCAGCCCCGGACTAGCGCAGGAGCAGTACTTC.

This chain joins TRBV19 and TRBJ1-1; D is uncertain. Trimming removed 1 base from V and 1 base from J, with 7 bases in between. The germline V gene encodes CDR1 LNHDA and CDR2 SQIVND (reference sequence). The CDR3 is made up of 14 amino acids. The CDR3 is CASSIARPNTEAFF. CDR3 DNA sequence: TGTGCCAGTAGTATAGCGCGGCCGAACACTGAAGCTTTCTTT.

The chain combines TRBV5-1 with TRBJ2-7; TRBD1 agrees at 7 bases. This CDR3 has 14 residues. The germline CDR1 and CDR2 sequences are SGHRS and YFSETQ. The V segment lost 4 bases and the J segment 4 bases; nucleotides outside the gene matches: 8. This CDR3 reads CASSPWDSQYEQYF. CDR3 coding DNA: TGCGCCAGCAGCCCCTGGGACAGTCAGTACGAGCAGTACTTC.

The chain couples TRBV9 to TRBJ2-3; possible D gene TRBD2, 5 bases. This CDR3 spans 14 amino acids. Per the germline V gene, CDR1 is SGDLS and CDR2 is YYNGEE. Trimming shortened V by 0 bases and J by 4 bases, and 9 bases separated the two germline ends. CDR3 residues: CASSVEFGADTQYF. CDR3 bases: TGTGCCAGCAGCGTAGAGTTCGGGGCAGATACGCAGTATTTT. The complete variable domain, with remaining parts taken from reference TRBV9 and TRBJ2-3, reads DSGVTQTPKHLITATGQRVTLRCSPRSGDLSVYWYQQSLDQGLQFLIQYYNGEERAKGNILERFSAQQFPDLHSELNLSSLELGDSALYFCASSVEFGADTQYFGPGTRLTVL.

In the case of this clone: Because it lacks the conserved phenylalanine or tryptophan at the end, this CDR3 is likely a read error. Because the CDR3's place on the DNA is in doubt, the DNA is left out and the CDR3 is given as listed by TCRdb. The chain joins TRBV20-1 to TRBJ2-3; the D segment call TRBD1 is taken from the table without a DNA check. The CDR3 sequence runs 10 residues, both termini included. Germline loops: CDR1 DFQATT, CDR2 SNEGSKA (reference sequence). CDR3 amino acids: CSAVGQKQIL.

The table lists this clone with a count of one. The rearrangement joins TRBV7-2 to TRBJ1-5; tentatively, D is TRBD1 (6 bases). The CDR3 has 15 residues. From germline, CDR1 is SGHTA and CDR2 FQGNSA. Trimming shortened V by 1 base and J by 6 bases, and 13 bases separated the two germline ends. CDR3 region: CASSLGGGVGQPQHF. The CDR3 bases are TGTGCCAGCAGCTTAGGAGGGGGTGTCGGTCAGCCCCAGCATTTT.

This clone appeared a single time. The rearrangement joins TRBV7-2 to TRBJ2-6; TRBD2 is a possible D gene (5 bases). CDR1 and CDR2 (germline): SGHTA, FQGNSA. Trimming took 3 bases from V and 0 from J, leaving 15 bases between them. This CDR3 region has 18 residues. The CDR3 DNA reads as TGTGCCAGCAGCTTCCGCGGAGGTACCGCCTCTGGGGCCAACGTCCTGACTTTC. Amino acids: CASSFRGGTASGANVLTF.

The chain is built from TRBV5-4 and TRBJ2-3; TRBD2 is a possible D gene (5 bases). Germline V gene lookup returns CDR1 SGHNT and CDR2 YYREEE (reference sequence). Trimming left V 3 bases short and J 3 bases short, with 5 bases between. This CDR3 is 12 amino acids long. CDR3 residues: CASSSGTDTQYF. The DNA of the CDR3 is TGTGCCAGCAGCTCGGGGACAGATACGCAGTATTTT.

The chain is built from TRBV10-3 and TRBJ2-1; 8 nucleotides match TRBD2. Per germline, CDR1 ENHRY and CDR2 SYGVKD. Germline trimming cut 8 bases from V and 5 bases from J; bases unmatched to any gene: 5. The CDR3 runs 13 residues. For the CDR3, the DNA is TGTGCCATCGGGGGACTAGGTCACAATGAGCAGTTCTTC. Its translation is CAIGGLGHNEQFF.